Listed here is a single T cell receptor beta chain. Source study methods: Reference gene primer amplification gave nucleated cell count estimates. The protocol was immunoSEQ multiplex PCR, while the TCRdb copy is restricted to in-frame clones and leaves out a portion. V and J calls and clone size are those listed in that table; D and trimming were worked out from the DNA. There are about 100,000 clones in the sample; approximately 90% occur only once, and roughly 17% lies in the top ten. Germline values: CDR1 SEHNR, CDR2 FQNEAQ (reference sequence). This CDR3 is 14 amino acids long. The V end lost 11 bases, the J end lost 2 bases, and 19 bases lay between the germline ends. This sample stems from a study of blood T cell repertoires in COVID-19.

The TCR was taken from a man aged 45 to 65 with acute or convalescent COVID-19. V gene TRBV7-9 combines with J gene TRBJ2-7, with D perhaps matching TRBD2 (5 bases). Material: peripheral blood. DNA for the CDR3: TGTGCCGGAGGCTCCGTCGAGGGCGCCTACGAGCAGTACTTC. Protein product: CAGGSVEGAYEQYF.